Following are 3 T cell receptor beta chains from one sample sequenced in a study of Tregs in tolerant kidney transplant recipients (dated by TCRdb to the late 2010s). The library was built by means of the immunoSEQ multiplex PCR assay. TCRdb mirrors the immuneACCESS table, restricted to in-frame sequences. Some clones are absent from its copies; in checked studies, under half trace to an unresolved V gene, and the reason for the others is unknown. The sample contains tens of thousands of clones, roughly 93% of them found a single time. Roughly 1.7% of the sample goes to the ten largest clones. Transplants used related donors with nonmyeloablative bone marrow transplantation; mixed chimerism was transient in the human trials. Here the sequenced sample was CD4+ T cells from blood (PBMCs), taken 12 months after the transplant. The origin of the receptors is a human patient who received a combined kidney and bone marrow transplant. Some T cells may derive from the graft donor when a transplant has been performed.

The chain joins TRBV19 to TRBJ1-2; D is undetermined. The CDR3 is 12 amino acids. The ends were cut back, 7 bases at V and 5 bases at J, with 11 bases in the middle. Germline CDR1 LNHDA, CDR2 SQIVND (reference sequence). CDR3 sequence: CASTGLKYGYTF. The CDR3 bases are TGTGCCAGTACTGGACTTAAGTATGGCTACACCTTC. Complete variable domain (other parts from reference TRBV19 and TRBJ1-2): DGGITQSPKYLFRKEGQNVTLSCEQNLNHDAMYWYRQDPGQGLRLIYYSQIVNDFQKGDIAEGYSVSREKKESFPLTVTSAQKNPTAFYLCASTGLKYGYTFGSGTRLTVV.

This CDR3 reads CASSLDLGATGELFF. Here the CDR3 DNA reads TGTGCCAGCAGCTTAGATTTGGGGGCCACCGGGGAGCTGTTTTTT. V usage is TRBV11-3 and J usage is TRBJ2-2, with a weak D call TRBD1 (6 bases). Trimming stripped 0 bases from V and 4 bases from J, with 9 bases between. The CDR3 contains 15 residues. Germline V CDR1 and CDR2: SGHNT, YENEEA. The full variable domain, rest sourced from reference TRBV11-3 and TRBJ2-2, is EAGVVQSPRYKIIEKKQPVAFWCNPISGHNTLYWYLQNLGQGPELLIRYENEEAVDDSQLPKDRFSAERLKGVDSTLKIQPAELGDSAVYLCASSLDLGATGELFFGEGSRLTVL.

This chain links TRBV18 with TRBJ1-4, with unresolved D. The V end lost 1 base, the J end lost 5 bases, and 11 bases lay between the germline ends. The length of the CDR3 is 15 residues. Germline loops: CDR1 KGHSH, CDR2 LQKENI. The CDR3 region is CASSPQSAANEKLFF. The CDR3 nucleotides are TGTGCCAGCTCACCACAGTCAGCGGCGAATGAAAAACTGTTTTTT.